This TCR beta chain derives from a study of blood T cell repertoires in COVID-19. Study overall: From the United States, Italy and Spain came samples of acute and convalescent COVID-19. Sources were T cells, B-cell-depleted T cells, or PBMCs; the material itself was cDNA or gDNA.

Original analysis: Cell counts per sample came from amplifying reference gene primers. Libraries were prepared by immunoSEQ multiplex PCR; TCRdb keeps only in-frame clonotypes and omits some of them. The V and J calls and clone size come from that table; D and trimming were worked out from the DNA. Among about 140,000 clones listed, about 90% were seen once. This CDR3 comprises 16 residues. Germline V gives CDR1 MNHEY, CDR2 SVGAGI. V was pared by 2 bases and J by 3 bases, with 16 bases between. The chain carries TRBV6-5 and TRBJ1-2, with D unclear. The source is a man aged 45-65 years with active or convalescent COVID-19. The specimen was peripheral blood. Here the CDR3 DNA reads TGTGCCAGCAGTTACAGTTTGCAGTTAGGAGACTATGGCTACACCTTC. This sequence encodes CASSYSLQLGDYGYTF.